Below, 7 T cell receptor beta chains from the same sample are listed, as sequenced in a study of long-term antiretroviral therapy in people with HIV (dated by TCRdb to between 2021 and 2023). The immunoSEQ hsTCRB v3.0 assay was used at survey level resolution to sequence the TRB variable region. TCRdb limited this immuneACCESS table to in-frame rearrangements with V and J called. A share of clones is missing; checked studies link under half to unresolved V genes, and the rest is unexplained. Recorded for this sample are 20,000 to 25,000 clones; 80% to 90% of them occurred a single time. Together, the top ten hold 7.5% to 9.5% of the sample. The sequencing here drew on unsorted PBMCs, taken 0.2 years before starting antiretroviral therapy. The source of these receptors is a man aged 18-30 years with HIV.

The chain joins TRBV6-5 to TRBJ1-2; D is unresolved. The germline V and J ends were trimmed by 4 bases and 9 bases, with 9 bases remaining between them. The CDR3 has 11 residues. Per germline, CDR1 MNHEY and CDR2 SVGAGI. The CDR3 bases are TGTGCCAGCAGTTCGGACGGGAGCTACACCTTC. Its protein is CASSSDGSYTF.

This clone was observed a handful of times. The J gene is TRBJ1-2, the V gene TRBV2, with D unresolved. The CDR3 spans 11 residues. Germline V gives CDR1 SNHLY, CDR2 FYNNEI. V was clipped by 5 bases and J by 6 bases, with 7 bases between them. CDR3 protein: CASSKLDGYTF. In DNA form, the CDR3 reads TGTGCCAGCAGTAAGCTCGATGGCTACACCTTC.

Here the CDR3 DNA reads TGCGCCAGCAGCCACGTGGTTGGGGAGCTGTTTTTT. This sequence encodes CASSHVVGELFF. J is TRBJ2-2 and V is TRBV4-3; the D is unclear. The length of the CDR3 is 12 residues. The V end was cut by 3 bases, the J end by 8 bases, with 7 bases between. Germline CDR1 and CDR2: LGHNA and YSLEER.

The rearrangement joins TRBV18 to TRBJ1-1; TRBD1 is a possible D gene (6 bases). In germline, CDR1 is KGHSH, CDR2 LQKENI. V was trimmed by 4 bases and J by 6 bases, leaving 12 bases between them. This CDR3 has 13 amino acids. CDR3 amino acids: CASSLGQQAEAFF. DNA of the CDR3: TGTGCCAGCTCACTTGGACAGCAGGCTGAAGCTTTCTTT.

This chain links TRBV7-8 with TRBJ2-2; maybe TRBD2 (5 bases). This CDR3 comprises 15 residues. Germline V gene lookup returns CDR1 SGHVS and CDR2 FQNEAQ. V lost 4 bases and J 3 bases, leaving 12 bases between the germline ends. The DNA for the CDR3 is TGTGCCAGCAGCTCTCGGGATCTGGACACCGGGGAGCTGTTTTTT. It is translated as CASSSRDLDTGELFF.

The chain uses TRBV10-3 and TRBJ2-7; the match to TRBD2 covers 12 bases. Germline CDR1 ENHRY, CDR2 SYGVKD. This CDR3 has 16 residues. J was trimmed by 4 bases and V by 6 bases; bases with no gene match: 10. The CDR3 DNA reads as TGTGCCATCAGCCGACTAGCGGGAGAGGGAAGGTACGAGCAGTACTTC. Its protein is CAISRLAGEGRYEQYF.

CDR3 sequence (DNA): TGTGCCAGCTCACCAATATTAAGTGGCGGTAGGGGGCACACTGAAGCTTTCTTT. The encoded protein is CASSPILSGGRGHTEAFF. The chain has TRBV18 and TRBJ1-1; TRBD1 matches at 7 bases. The germline V gene has CDR1 KGHSH and CDR2 LQKENI. The CDR3 contains 18 residues. After removal of 2 bases from V and 3 bases from J, the junction contained 15 bases not matched to a gene.